The 2 T cell receptor beta chains below all came from one sample that was sequenced in a study of blood T cell repertoires in COVID-19. The repertoire was sequenced with immunoSEQ multiplex PCR; TCRdb's copy has only in-frame clones and lacks some. The sample lists around 620,000 clones; 80% to 90% were seen once. Sample: peripheral blood. The receptor set was obtained from a woman aged 18-35 years with acute or convalescent COVID-19.

This chain uses TRBV2 with TRBJ1-2; 7 bases agree with TRBD1. Germline lookup yields CDR1 SNHLY and CDR2 FYNNEI. CDR3 length: 14 amino acids. The ends lost 7 bases at V and 5 bases at J; junction bases unmatched: 10. CDR3 amino acids: CASIEGARNYGYTF. CDR3 bases: TGTGCCAGCATCGAGGGGGCCAGAAATTATGGCTACACCTTC.

The V call is TRBV7-9, the J call TRBJ1-5; 10 bases fit TRBD1. The CDR3 is made up of 16 amino acids. Germline values: CDR1 SEHNR, CDR2 FQNEAQ (reference sequence). The V segment lost 3 bases and the J segment 0 bases; nucleotides outside the gene matches: 2. CDR3 bases: TGTGCCAGCAGCTTGGGGACAGGGGATAGCAATCAGCCCCAGCATTTT. It codes for CASSLGTGDSNQPQHF.